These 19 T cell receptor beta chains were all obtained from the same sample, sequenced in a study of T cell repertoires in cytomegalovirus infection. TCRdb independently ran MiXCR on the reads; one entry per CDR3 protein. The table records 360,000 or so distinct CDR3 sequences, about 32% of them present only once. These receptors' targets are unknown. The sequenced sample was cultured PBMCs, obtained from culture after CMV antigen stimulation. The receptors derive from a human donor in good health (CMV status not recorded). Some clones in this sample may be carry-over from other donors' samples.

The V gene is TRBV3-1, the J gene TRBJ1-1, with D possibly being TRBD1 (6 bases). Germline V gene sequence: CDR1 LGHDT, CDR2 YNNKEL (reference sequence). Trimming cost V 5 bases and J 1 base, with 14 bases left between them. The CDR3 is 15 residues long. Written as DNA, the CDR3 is TGTGCCAGCAGCGTAAGGGGGTTAGGGAACACTGAAGCTTTCTTT. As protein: CASSVRGLGNTEAFF.

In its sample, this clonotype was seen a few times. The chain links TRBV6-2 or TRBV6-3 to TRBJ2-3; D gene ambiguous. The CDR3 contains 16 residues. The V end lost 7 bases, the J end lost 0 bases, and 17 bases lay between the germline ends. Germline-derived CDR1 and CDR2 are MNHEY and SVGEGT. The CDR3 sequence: CASTKIPTSSTDTQYF. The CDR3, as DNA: TGTGCCAGCACCAAAATCCCGACCTCTAGCACAGATACGCAGTATTTT.

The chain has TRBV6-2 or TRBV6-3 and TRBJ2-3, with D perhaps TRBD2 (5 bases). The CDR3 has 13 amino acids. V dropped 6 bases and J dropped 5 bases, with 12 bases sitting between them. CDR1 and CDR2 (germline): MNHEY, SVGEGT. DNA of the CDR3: TGTGCCAGCAGCCCGGGGTTTGGAGATACGCAGTATTTT. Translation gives CASSPGFGDTQYF.

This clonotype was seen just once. The CDR3, as DNA: TGTGCCATCATAGGACAGAACTCTGGAAACACCATATATTTT. Its translation is CAIIGQNSGNTIYF. The gene calls are TRBV10-3 and TRBJ1-3; tentatively, D is TRBD1 (6 bases). Germline V CDR1 and CDR2: ENHRY, SYGVKD. V lost 7 bases, J lost 0 bases, and 10 bases lay in between. CDR3 length: 14 residues.

For the CDR3, the DNA is TGTGCCAGCAGTGTTGGGGACAGGGGTTATACCCAGTACTTC. This sequence encodes CASSVGDRGYTQYF. The chain combines TRBV28 with TRBJ2-5; 10 bases fit TRBD1. Germline values: CDR1 MDHEN, CDR2 SYDVKM. The CDR3 covers 14 residues. V lost 5 bases, J lost 8 bases, and 8 bases stayed unmatched. Looking up the rest from reference TRBV28 and TRBJ2-5 gives the full variable domain: DVKVTQSSRYLVKRTGEKVFLECVQDMDHENMFWYRQDPGLGLRLIYFSYDVKMKEKGDIPEGYSVSREKKERFSLILESASTNQTSMYLCASSVGDRGYTQYFGPGTRLLVL.

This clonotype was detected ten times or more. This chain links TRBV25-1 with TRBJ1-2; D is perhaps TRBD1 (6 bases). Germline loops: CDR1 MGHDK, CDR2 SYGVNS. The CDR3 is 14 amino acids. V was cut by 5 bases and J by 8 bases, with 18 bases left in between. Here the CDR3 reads CASSQTRGQRGYTF. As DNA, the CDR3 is TGTGCCAGCAGTCAAACGAGGGGACAACGCGGCTACACCTTC.

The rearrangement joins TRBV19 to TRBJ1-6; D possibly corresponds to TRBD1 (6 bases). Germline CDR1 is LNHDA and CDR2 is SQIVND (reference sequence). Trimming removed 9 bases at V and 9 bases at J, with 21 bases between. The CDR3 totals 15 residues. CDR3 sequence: CASTRDILKVSPLHF. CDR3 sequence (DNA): TGTGCCAGCACCCGGGACATTTTAAAGGTTTCACCCCTCCACTTT.

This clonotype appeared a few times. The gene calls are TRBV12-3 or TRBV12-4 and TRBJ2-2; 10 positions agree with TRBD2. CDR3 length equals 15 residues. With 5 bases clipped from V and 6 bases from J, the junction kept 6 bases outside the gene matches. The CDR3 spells CASSGAGGPPGELFF. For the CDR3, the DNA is TGTGCCAGCAGTGGAGCGGGAGGGCCTCCCGGGGAGCTGTTTTTT.

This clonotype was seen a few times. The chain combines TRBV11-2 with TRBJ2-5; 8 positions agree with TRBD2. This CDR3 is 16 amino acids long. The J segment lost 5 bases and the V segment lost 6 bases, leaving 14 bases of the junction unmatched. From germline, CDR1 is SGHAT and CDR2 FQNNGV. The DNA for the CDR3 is TGTGCCAGCAGTCCTTTCAGGGTAACGGGAGGGGAGACCCAGTACTTC. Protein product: CASSPFRVTGGETQYF.

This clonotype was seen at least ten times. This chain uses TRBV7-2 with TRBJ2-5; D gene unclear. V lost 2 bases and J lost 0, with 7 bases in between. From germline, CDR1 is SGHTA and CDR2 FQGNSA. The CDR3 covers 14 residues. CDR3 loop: CASSLSGYQETQYF. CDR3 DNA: TGTGCCAGCAGCTTATCTGGGTACCAAGAGACCCAGTACTTC.

CDR3 residues: CASSYVGGGANIQYF. CDR3 nucleotide sequence: TGTGCCAGCAGTTACGTAGGAGGGGGAGCAAACATTCAGTACTTC. The chain combines TRBV6-5 with TRBJ2-4; D tentatively reads TRBD1 or TRBD2 (6 bases each). V lost 2 bases, J lost 6 bases, and 14 bases lay in between. CDR3 size: 15 residues. Germline-derived CDR1 and CDR2 are MNHEY and SVGAGI.

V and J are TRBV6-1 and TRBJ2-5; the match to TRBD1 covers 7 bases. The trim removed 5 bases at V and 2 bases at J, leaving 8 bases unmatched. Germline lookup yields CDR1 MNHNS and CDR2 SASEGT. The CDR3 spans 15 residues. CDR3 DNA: TGTGCCAGCAGTTTAACAGGGGCAACACAAGAGACCCAGTACTTC. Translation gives CASSLTGATQETQYF.

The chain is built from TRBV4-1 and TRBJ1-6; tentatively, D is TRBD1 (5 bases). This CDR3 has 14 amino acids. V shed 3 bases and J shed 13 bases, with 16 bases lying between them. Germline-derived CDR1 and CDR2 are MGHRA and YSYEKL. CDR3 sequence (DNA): TGCGCCAGCAGCCAGGGACTGAAAATGGGTCCCCTCCACTTT. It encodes CASSQGLKMGPLHF.

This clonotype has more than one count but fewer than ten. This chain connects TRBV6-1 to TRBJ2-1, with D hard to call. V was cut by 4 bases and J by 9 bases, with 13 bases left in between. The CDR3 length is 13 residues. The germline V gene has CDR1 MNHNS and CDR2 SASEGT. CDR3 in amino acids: CASSVLSLSEQFF. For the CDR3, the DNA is TGTGCCAGCAGTGTTCTTAGTCTCAGTGAGCAGTTCTTC.

The CDR3 coding sequence is TGTGCCAGCAGTCCAAAACTAGCGGGAGGGTACGAGCAGTACTTC. Translating gives CASSPKLAGGYEQYF. The J gene is TRBJ2-7, the V gene TRBV11-3, with 13 bases matching TRBD2. Germline assignment: CDR1 SGHNT and CDR2 YENEEA. J was trimmed by 4 bases and V by 6 bases; bases with no gene match: 6. The CDR3 totals 15 residues.

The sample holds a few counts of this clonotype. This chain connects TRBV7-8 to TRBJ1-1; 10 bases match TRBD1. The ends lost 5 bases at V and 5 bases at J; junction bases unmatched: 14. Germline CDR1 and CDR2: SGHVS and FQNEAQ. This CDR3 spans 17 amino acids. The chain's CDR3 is CASSRMVGRTGGTEAFF. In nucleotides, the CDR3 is TGTGCCAGCAGCCGAATGGTTGGTCGGACAGGGGGGACTGAAGCTTTCTTT.

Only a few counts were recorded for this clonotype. This CDR3 is CASSQAPHWWDYGYTF. The CDR3 DNA sequence: TGCGCCAGCAGCCAAGCTCCCCACTGGTGGGACTATGGCTACACCTTC. The J gene is TRBJ1-2, the V gene TRBV4-1; D not resolved. There are 16 residues in the CDR3. V lost 1 base and J 3 bases, leaving 15 bases between the germline ends. Germline lookup yields CDR1 MGHRA and CDR2 YSYEKL.

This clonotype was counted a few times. For the CDR3, the DNA is TGTGCCACCACGTTGGGGCAGGGAATGTCCTATGGCTACACCTTC. This sequence encodes CATTLGQGMSYGYTF. The rearrangement joins TRBV19 to TRBJ1-2, with a tentative D call TRBD1 (5 bases). Germline V gene lookup returns CDR1 LNHDA and CDR2 SQIVND (reference sequence). There are 15 residues in the CDR3. The germline V and J ends were trimmed by 10 bases and 4 bases, with 22 bases remaining between them.

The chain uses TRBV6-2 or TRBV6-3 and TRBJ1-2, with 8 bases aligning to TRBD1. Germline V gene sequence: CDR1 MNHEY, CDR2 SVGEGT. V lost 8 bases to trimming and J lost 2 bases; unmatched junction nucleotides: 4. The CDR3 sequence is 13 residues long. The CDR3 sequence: CASADRANYGYTF. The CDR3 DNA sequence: TGTGCCAGCGCGGACAGGGCCAACTATGGCTACACCTTC.